These 4 T cell receptor beta chains came from one sample sequenced in a study of T-cell memory formation after mild COVID-19. From the 5' RACE reads, TCRdb called clonotypes with MiXCR, one entry per CDR3 protein. The table records 300,000 to 400,000 distinct CDR3 sequences, 25% to 30% of them present only once. Input material: PBMCs or a T cell subset sorted from them (not recorded which). The receptors were gathered from an adult woman who had mild COVID-19 (a few samples of this study predate the infection). Cell type and time point are not known.

The V and J genes are TRBV5-5 and TRBJ1-2, with a tentative D call TRBD1 (5 bases). CDR1 is SGHKS, CDR2 YYEKEE, per germline (reference sequence). The CDR3 sequence is 14 residues long. Between the trimmed V and J ends, which lost 4 bases and 10 bases, there was a span of 20 bases. CDR3 protein: CASSLQDTNVAYTF. In DNA form, the CDR3 reads TGTGCCAGCAGCCTACAGGACACAAACGTCGCCTACACCTTC.

This clonotype was observed a handful of times. This chain links TRBV13 with TRBJ2-5; 13 bases fit TRBD2. This CDR3 contains 20 residues. Trimming cost V 2 bases and J 2 bases; bases outside gene matches: 14. The germline V gene encodes CDR1 PRHDT and CDR2 FYEKMQ (reference sequence). The CDR3 is CASSLSHRLAGGTVQETQYF. DNA for the CDR3: TGTGCCAGCAGCTTATCCCACCGACTAGCGGGAGGAACTGTGCAAGAGACCCAGTACTTC.

This clonotype was counted a few times. This rearrangement joins TRBV6-2 or TRBV6-3 to TRBJ2-7; TRBD1 is a possible D gene (5 bases). In germline, CDR1 is MNHEY, CDR2 SVGEGT. The CDR3 is 15 amino acids. V lost 4 bases and J 0 bases, leaving 13 bases between the germline ends. CDR3 amino acids: CASSSVDRVSYEQYF. The CDR3 bases are TGTGCCAGCAGTTCCGTTGACAGAGTCTCCTACGAGCAGTACTTC.

This clonotype has a handful of counts. The chain uses TRBV6-6 and TRBJ2-7, with TRBD1 matching 8 bases. V was clipped by 5 bases and J by 0 bases; unmatched bases: 3. The CDR3 runs 14 residues. From germline, CDR1 is MNHNY and CDR2 SVGAGI (reference sequence). For the CDR3, the DNA is TGTGCCAGCAGTGTTACAGGGGGCTCCTACGAGCAGTACTTC. It specifies CASSVTGGSYEQYF.